The 5 T cell receptor beta chains presented below share a single source sample, sequenced in a study of shared clonotypes between healthy human individuals (TCRdb year 2020). The protocol used for the library was the immunoSEQ multiplex PCR assay. TCRdb obtained this table from immuneACCESS and retained in-frame rearrangements with V and J assigned. These tables miss some clones; where compared with another copy, unresolved V genes account for less than half of the shortfall, and the remainder is unexplained. The sample table records approximately 720,000 clones; more than 70% of these occur just once. About 2% of the sample lies in the top ten. The sample comprised memory CD4+ T cells sorted from blood. Read against the paper, the sample's cell subset or site label means: CD45RA-negative fraction. Receptors were obtained from a woman aged 25 to 39 in good health.

This clone was seen a few times. V is TRBV28 and J is TRBJ2-4; 8 bases are a match to TRBD1. The CDR3 loop spans 13 amino acids. Germline V gives CDR1 MDHEN, CDR2 SYDVKM. Trimming at V came to 3 bases and at J to 9 bases, leaving 4 bases not matched to a gene. The chain's CDR3 is CASSFGQGTIQYF. The CDR3 nucleotides read TGTGCCAGCAGTTTCGGACAGGGTACCATTCAGTACTTC.

The chain carries TRBV7-6 and TRBJ2-7; D not resolved. Germline assignment: CDR1 SGHVS and CDR2 FNYEAQ. The CDR3 runs 13 residues. V lost 0 bases and J 6 bases, leaving 9 bases between the germline ends. CDR3 sequence: CASSLAWLGEQYF. The CDR3, as DNA: TGTGCCAGCAGCTTAGCCTGGTTGGGCGAGCAGTACTTC.

V usage is TRBV5-1 and J usage is TRBJ2-7, with D unclear. CDR1 and CDR2 (germline): SGHRS, YFSETQ. The V gene lost 4 bases and the J gene lost 4 bases, with 6 bases spanning the gap. The CDR3 runs to 11 residues. CDR3 nucleotides: TGCGCCAGCAGCGACAATTACGAGCAGTACTTC. Its protein product is CASSDNYEQYF.

The V gene is TRBV2, the J gene TRBJ2-4; 8 bases align to TRBD2. Germline CDR1 and CDR2: SNHLY and FYNNEI. With 6 bases clipped from V and 3 bases from J, the junction kept 13 bases outside the gene matches. The CDR3 consists of 17 residues. The CDR3 nucleotides are TGTGCCAGCAGCGCCAGGGGTAGCGGGAATGGCAAAAACATTCAGTACTTC. Its protein product is CASSARGSGNGKNIQYF.

Regarding this clone: This specimen includes other DNA sequences encoding the same CDR3. The chain carries TRBV6-6 and TRBJ1-5; unclear D gene. V lost 0 bases, J lost 0 bases, and 0 bases lay in between. The germline V gene encodes CDR1 MNHNY and CDR2 SVGAGI (reference sequence). CDR3 length: 13 residues. The CDR3 region is CASSYSSNQPQHF. The CDR3 DNA is TGTGCCAGCAGTTACTCTAGCAATCAGCCCCAGCATTTT.